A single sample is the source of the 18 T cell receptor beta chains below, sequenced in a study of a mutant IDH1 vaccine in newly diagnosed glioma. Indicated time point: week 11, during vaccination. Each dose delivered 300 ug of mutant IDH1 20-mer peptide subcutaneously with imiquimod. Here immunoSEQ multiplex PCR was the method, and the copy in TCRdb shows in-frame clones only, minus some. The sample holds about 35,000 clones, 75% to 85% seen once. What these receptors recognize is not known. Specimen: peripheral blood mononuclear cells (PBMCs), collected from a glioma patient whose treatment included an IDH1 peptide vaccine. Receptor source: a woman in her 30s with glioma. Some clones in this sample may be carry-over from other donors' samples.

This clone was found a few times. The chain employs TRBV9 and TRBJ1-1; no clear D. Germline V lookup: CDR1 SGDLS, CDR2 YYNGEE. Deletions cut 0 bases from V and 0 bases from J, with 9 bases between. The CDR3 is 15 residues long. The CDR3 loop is CASSVGAVMNTEAFF. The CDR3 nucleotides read TGTGCCAGCAGCGTAGGTGCGGTTATGAACACTGAAGCTTTCTTT.

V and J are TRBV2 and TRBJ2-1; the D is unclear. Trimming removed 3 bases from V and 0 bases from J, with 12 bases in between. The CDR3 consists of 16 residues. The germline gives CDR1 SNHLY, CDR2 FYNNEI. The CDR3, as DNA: TGTGCCAGCAGTGAGATCGGCGTAAGCTCCTACAATGAGCAGTTCTTC. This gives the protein CASSEIGVSSYNEQFF.

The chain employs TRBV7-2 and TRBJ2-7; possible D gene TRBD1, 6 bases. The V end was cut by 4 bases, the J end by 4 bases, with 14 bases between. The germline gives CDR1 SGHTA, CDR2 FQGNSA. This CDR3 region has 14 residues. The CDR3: CASSSSNTGYEQYF. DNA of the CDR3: TGTGCCAGCAGCTCCTCCAATACAGGGTACGAGCAGTACTTC.

The CDR3 sequence is CASHWQPQHF. The CDR3 coding sequence is TGTGCCAGTCATTGGCAGCCCCAGCATTTT. This sequence joins TRBV19 and TRBJ1-5; D is undetermined. The CDR3 has 10 residues. Germline V gene lookup returns CDR1 LNHDA and CDR2 SQIVND (reference sequence). V dropped 8 bases and J dropped 7 bases, with 6 bases sitting between them.

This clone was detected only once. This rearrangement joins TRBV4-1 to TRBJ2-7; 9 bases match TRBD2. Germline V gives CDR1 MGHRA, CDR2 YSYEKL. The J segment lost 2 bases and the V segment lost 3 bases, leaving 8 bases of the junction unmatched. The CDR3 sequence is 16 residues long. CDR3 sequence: CASSHPSGINPYEQYF. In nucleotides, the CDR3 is TGCGCCAGCAGCCATCCTAGCGGGATCAACCCCTACGAGCAGTACTTC.

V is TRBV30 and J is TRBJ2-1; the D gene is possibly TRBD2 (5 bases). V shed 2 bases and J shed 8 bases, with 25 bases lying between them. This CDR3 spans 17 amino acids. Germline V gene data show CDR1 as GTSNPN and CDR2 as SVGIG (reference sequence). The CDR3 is CAWSPTSGLARFYEQFF. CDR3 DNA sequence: TGTGCCTGGAGTCCTACCTCTGGGCTAGCTCGATTTTATGAGCAGTTCTTC.

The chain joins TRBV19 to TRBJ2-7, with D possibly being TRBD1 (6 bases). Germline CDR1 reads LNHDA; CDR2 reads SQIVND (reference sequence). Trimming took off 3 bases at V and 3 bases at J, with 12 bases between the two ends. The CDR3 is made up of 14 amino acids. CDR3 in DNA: TGTGCCAGTAGTATGTCAGGGGCAAGCTACGAGCAGTACTTC. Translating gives CASSMSGASYEQYF.

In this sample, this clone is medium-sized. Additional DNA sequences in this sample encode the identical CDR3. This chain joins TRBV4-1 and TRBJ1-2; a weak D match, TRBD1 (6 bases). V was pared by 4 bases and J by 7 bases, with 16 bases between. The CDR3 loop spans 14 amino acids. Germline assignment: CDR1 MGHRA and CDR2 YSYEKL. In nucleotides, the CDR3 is TGCGCCAGCAGCCTAGGCGGGGGCCGGAGTGGCTACACCTTC. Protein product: CASSLGGGRSGYTF.

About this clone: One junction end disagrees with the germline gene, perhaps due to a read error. CDR3 protein: CASTPGNSEAFF. CDR3 DNA sequence: TGTGCCAGCACGCCAGGGAACTCTGAAGCTTTCTTT. The J gene is TRBJ1-1, the V gene TRBV25-1, with D perhaps matching TRBD1 (5 bases). The CDR3 is 12 amino acids. Germline V gene lookup returns CDR1 MGHDK and CDR2 SYGVNS.

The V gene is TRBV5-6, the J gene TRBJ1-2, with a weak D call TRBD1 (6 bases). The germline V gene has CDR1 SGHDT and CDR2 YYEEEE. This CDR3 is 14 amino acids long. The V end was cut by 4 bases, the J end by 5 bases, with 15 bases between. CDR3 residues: CASSLPPDRYGYTF. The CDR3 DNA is TGTGCCAGCAGCCTCCCTCCGGACAGATATGGCTACACCTTC.

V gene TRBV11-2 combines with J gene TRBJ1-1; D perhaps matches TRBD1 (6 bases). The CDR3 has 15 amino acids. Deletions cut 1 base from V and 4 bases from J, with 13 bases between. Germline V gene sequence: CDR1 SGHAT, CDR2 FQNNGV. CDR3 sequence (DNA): TGTGCCAGCAGCTTAGCGGGGGCGGATGGCACTGAAGCTTTCTTT. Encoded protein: CASSLAGADGTEAFF.

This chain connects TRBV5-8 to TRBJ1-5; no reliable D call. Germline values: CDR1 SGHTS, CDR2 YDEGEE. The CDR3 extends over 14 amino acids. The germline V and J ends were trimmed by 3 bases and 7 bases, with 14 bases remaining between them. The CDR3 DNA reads TGTGCCAGCAGCTCGGACGTCCCATGGCAGCCCCAGCATTTT. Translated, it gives CASSSDVPWQPQHF.

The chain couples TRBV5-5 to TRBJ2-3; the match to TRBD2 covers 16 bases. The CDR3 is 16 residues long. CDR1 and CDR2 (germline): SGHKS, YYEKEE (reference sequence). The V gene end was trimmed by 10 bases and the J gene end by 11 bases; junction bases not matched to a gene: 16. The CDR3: CAVGPPGLAGGFGQYF. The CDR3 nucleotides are TGTGCCGTCGGCCCTCCGGGACTAGCGGGAGGGTTTGGGCAGTATTTT.

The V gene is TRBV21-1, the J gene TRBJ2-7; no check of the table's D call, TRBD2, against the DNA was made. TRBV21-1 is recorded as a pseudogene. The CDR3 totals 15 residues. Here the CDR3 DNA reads TGTGCCAGCAGCAAAGTGACTAGCCTTCCCTACGAGCAGTACTTC. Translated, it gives CASSKVTSLPYEQYF.

CDR3 residues: CASSLGADYSNQPQHF. The CDR3 region has the DNA TGTGCCAGCAGCTTGGGGGCAGATTATAGCAATCAGCCCCAGCATTTT. The V call is TRBV5-8, the J call TRBJ1-5, with D unclear. V lost 0 bases and J lost 0, with 10 bases in between. CDR3 length equals 16 residues. CDR1 is SGHTS and CDR2 is YDEGEE in the germline V gene.

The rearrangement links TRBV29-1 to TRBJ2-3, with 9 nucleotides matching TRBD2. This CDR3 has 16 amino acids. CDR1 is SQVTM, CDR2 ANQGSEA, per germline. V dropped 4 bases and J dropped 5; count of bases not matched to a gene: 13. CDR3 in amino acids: CSVALGGGRAGDTQYF. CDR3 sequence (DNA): TGCAGCGTTGCCCTAGGGGGCGGGAGGGCCGGAGATACGCAGTATTTT.

In nucleotides, the CDR3 is TGTGCCAGCAGCCCTCTAAGGGCGGGAGGGTTGGGCGAGCAGTACTTC. Translated: CASSPLRAGGLGEQYF. The chain uses TRBV28 and TRBJ2-7, with 9 bases matching TRBD2. Germline assignment: CDR1 MDHEN and CDR2 SYDVKM. The CDR3 spans 16 residues. V was clipped by 6 bases and J by 6 bases; unmatched bases: 15.

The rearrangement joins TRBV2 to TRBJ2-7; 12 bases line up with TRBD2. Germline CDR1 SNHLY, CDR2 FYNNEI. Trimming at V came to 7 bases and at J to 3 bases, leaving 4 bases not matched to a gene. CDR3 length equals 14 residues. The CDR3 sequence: CASTSGRAVYEQYF. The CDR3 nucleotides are TGTGCCAGCACTAGCGGGAGGGCCGTCTACGAGCAGTACTTC.